This TCR beta chain was captured in a study of Graves' ophthalmopathy and Graves' hyperthyroidism (dated by TCRdb to the late 2010s). A note on the overall study: Peripheral blood was collected at initial diagnosis, before any treatment. To tell Graves' ophthalmopathy apart from Graves' hyperthyroidism, and to predict which patients would progress to ophthalmopathy, the study relied on TCR beta repertoire signatures. In total, some 140 blood samples were TCR-sequenced: 40 to 45 ophthalmopathy, some 72 hyperthyroidism and approximately 17 hyperthyroidism-to-ophthalmopathy patients. To explore V-J signatures distinguishing ophthalmopathy from hyperthyroidism, a discovery set of more than 95 patients (about 44 ophthalmopathy, roughly 55 stable hyperthyroidism) was enrolled. For independent validation, a separate cohort was made up of approximately 18 hyperthyroidism patients plus 17 patients who later progressed from hyperthyroidism to ophthalmopathy. In several hyperthyroidism patients, the T-cell repertoires found in thyroid tissue were compared with those found in blood. Once sampling was done, hyperthyroidism patients were given methimazole at a starting dose of 30 mg daily, while ophthalmopathy patients were given high-dose intravenous methylprednisolone. What the research found in general, with its limitations: In validation, the model predicted ophthalmopathy progression with 70.59% sensitivity and roughly 72% specificity; around twelve predicted patients were CT-confirmed with GO in a median of approximately six months. No statistical method was used to predetermine the sample size, and group allocation was not hidden from the investigators. Most expanded thyroid clonotypes with frequency above 0.001 were also detected in blood, suggesting blood repertoires may reflect the thyroid immune response. In cross-validation, the 13-signature model distinguished ophthalmopathy from stable hyperthyroidism with almost 90% sensitivity and roughly 81% specificity, and in the test set the corresponding values were approximately 80% and 75%.

Compared with germline, V lacks 2 bases and J lacks 10 bases; bases without a gene match: 8. The CDR3, from cysteine to phenylalanine, totals 13 residues. Of the read, only the CDR3 DNA is kept; its 39 bases are in frame from base 1. From a lookup of the germline V gene, CDR1 and CDR2 are SGHRS and YFSETQ. TCR beta CDR3 regions were amplified from RNA transcripts for repertoire sequencing. The first round was an RT-PCR using HTBI primers with the Qiagen OneStep RT-PCR kit, and this first round was followed by a second-round multiplex PCR, then size selection and purification. The libraries underwent paired-end sequencing with 100 bp reads on an Illumina HiSeq2000. For the original study's pipeline: SOAPnuke was used to process the reads, throwing out any read that had adapters, had uncalled bases, had a mean Phred below 15, or lacked an exact constant-primer or identifier match. COPE v1.2.5 was used to merge high-quality paired reads. Clonotypes were defined as unique nucleotide sequences and were aligned to IMGT TRB V, D and J references using MiTCR v1.1. Analysis was restricted to V-J combinations with a frequency above 0.0001, which covered about 99% of repertoires. For each V-J combination, a TCR clonal expansion and chaos score was defined as the ratio of F50 clonal expansion to chaos observed in the TCRdist matrix. Welch's t-statistics and random forest were used to reduce features to 13 V-J combinations, which were fed into a naive Bayes classifier. The Morisita-Horn index was used to measure how similar the thyroid and blood repertoires were. The raw public reads went through TCRdb reprocessing: fastp at Q25, MiXCR clone calling, in-frame beta chains kept. CDR3 protein duplicates are merged, each entry listing the most common genes and DNA. These V and J calls rely on TCRdb rather than the paper's analysis. This sample gives almost 750,000 distinct CDR3 sequences in total; approximately 40% of them show up just once. The ten largest clones capture less than 55% of the sample.

Only a few counts were recorded for this clonotype. Its antigen specificity is not known. No base qualities exist here, and no much larger clone lies one base off it. Ophthalmopathy patients were characterized by moderately to severely active disease, a Clinical Activity Score of at least 3, a NOSPECS grade of at least 4, and a disease duration under 3 months. Anyone with other autoimmune diseases, uncontrolled infections, pregnancy or lactation was excluded from the study. Clinical symptoms, serum thyroxine, TRAb, thyroid ultrasound and orbital computed tomography formed the basis of the diagnosis. Using Ficoll-Paque density gradient centrifugation, PBMCs were isolated from 9.5 to 10 ml of fresh peripheral blood. Trizol reagent was used to extract the total RNA, and its quality was then checked on an Agilent 2100 Bioanalyzer.

The chain was built from TRBV5-1 and TRBJ1-1; 7 of the junction bases match TRBD1. The sequenced sample was peripheral blood. The source of this sequence is an adult man with Graves' ophthalmopathy. In nucleotides, the sequence is TGCGCCAGCAGCTTTAGGGGGCCAGGGGCAGCTTTCTTT. Its protein is CASSFRGPGAAFF.